This T cell receptor (beta chain) is from a study of blood T cell repertoires in COVID-19. Study details: T cells, B-cell-depleted T cells, or PBMCs supplied cDNA or gDNA.

Clones were read by immunoSEQ multiplex PCR, and TCRdb kept only the in-frame ones, dropping some. The sample includes over 250,000 clones, 85% seen only once; the top ten take roughly 14%. From germline, CDR1 is LGHDT and CDR2 YNNKEL (reference sequence). V gave up 0 bases and J gave up 6 bases, with 9 bases separating them. This CDR3 is 14 amino acids long. The sequence derives from a human donor in a cohort sampled during active COVID-19. The chain carries TRBV3-1 (or the pseudogene TRBV3-2) and TRBJ2-1, with D unresolved. The specimen sequenced was peripheral blood. The CDR3 protein is CASSQETGGNEQFF. For the CDR3, the DNA is TGTGCCAGCAGCCAAGAAACCGGTGGCAATGAGCAGTTCTTC.